This T cell receptor beta chain was identified during a study of blood T cell repertoires in COVID-19. Study background: There were acute and convalescent COVID-19 samples, and they came from the United States, Italy and Spain. Sample material is recorded as cDNA or gDNA derived from T cells, B-cell-depleted T cells, or PBMCs.

V gave up 3 bases and J gave up 0 bases; unmatched junction bases: 9. The CDR3 is 18 residues long. Germline CDR1 reads DFQATT; CDR2 reads SNEGSKA (reference sequence). Authors' analysis steps: Amplification with reference gene primers provided the estimates of nucleated cell counts. This table comes from immunoSEQ multiplex PCR, and its TCRdb copy is limited to in-frame clones, with some not included. V and J calls and clone size are as listed in that table; D and trimming were resolved from the DNA. Of about 180,000 clones in the sample, around four fifths were seen once. The chain is built from TRBV20-1 and TRBJ2-1; the match to TRBD2 covers 12 bases. The sequenced material came from peripheral blood. This receptor was taken from a woman aged 55 to 70 with acute or convalescent COVID-19. CDR3 region: CSASVLAGGLSSYNEQFF. Here the CDR3 DNA reads TGCAGTGCTAGTGTTCTAGCGGGGGGGCTAAGCTCCTACAATGAGCAGTTCTTC.